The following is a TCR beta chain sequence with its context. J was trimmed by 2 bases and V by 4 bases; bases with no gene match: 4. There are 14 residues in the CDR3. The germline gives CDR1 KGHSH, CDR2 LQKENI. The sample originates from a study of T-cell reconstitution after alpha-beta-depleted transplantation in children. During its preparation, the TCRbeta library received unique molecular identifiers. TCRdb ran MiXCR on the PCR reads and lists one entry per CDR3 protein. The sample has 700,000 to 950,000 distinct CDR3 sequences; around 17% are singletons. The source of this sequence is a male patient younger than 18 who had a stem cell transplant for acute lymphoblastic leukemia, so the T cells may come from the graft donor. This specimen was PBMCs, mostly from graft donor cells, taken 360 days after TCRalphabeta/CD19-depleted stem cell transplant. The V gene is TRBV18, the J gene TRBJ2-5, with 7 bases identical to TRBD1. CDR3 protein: CASSRDRVQETQYF. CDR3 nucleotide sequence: TGTGCCAGCTCACGAGACAGGGTGCAAGAGACCCAGTACTTC.